The clone carrying this TCR beta chain was recorded at least ten times. The antigen remains unidentified. This record belongs to a study of early T cells in non-severe SARS-CoV-2 infection. Background on the study: Unsorted whole blood bulk RNA was sequenced, with unpaired chains. The study's findings and limits: VDJdb-based annotation leaned toward anti-spike CD8 responses and missed private and CD4 specificities.

The germline CDR1 and CDR2 sequences are SEHNR and FQNEAQ (reference sequence). Unmatched junction bases numbered 13, after V lost 5 bases and J lost 15 bases. This CDR3 comprises 14 residues. Individually, cDNA molecules had unique molecular identifiers attached to them. TCRdb re-called the 5' RACE reads with MiXCR, one entry per CDR3 protein. The sample lists tens of thousands of distinct CDR3 sequences; 4.8% were seen once. The rearrangement joins TRBV7-9 to TRBJ2-1; 10 bases map to TRBD2. The receptor's source is an adult who was a healthcare worker with PCR-confirmed SARS-CoV-2 infection or an uninfected control (not recorded which). Sequencing was carried out using whole blood. The CDR3 protein is CASSQEREGPPLFF. The CDR3 bases are TGTGCCAGCAGCCAAGAGCGGGAGGGCCCTCCCTTGTTCTTC. The variable domain in full, with the rest retrieved from reference TRBV7-9 and TRBJ2-1, is DTGVSQNPRHKITKRGQNVTFRCDPISEHNRLYWYRQTLGQGPEFLTYFQNEAQLEKSRLLSDRFSAERPKGSFSTLEIQRTEQGDSAMYLCASSQEREGPPLFFGPGTRLTVL.